Included here is one T cell receptor (beta chain) sequence, with context. The specificity of this receptor is unknown. Per-nucleotide qualities are absent, and no much larger clonotype sits a single base away. The data originate from a study of blood T cell repertoires in COVID-19 (TCRdb year 2020). About the full investigation: Samples covering the acute and convalescent phases of COVID-19 were provided by collaborators in the United States, Italy and Spain. Where available, HLA class I and class II types were taken from metadata supplied by the sample provider and were not determined by assay-based typing. Nearly every sample came with metadata listing a de-identified subject ID, COVID-19 status, age in years and sex. The dataset comprised deeply sampled blood TCRbeta repertoires from subjects exposed to, actively infected with, or recovered from COVID-19. The material from the prospective study consisted of cDNA or gDNA derived from T cells, B-cell-depleted T cells, or PBMCs. Samples were obtained from the ongoing ImmuneRACE study (first 160 participants) and from some 1,200 subjects provided by 6 global collaborators. The repertoires were released in a freely available public database meant as a resource for research on the immune response to SARS-CoV-2. What the research found in general, with its limitations: The quantity of clinical and demographic metadata differed by source and by participant and was supplied without curation.

CDR1 and CDR2 are drawn from the germline V gene: SGHAT, FQNNGV. The CDR3 holds 13 amino acids from the cysteine to the phenylalanine. The DNA shown is the 39-base CDR3, in frame from base 1. A distance of 6 bases separates the germline ends of V and J, which lose 0 bases and 7 bases respectively. The immunoSEQ Assay, a bias-controlled multiplex PCR, was used to amplify TCRbeta CDR3 regions from genomic DNA. The original pipeline was this. Nucleated cell counts per sample were estimated from amplification of reference gene primers within the assay. To quantify the absolute abundance of each unique TCRbeta CDR3 rearrangement, sequence reads were collapsed and filtered. Productive Simpson clonality was computed per sample as the square root of Simpson's diversity index over productive rearrangements. The table comes from immuneACCESS by way of TCRdb, which keeps in-frame sequences with V and J called. Part of the clones is missing from these tables; in studies checked, under half for an unresolved V gene and the rest for unknown reasons. The V and J calls and clone size are taken from that table; D and trimming were inferred from the DNA. The sample table contains under 300,000 clones; only one count was recorded for about 85% of them. The ten top clones hold more than 1.5% of the sample.

Samples from volunteer blood donors who had recovered from COVID-19 were contributed by a second Seattle source. Whole blood was collected in K2EDTA tubes by collaborating institutions according to the institutions' own protocols. Collaborator samples were shipped for TCRbeta analysis as frozen whole blood, isolated PBMCs, or DNA extracted from either sample type. This chain joins TRBV11-2 to TRBJ2-2; the D gene assignment is ambiguous. The source is a man aged 25 to 45 who had recovered from COVID-19. The sequenced sample consisted of peripheral blood. The CDR3: CASSLEVYGELFF. At the DNA level, the sequence is TGTGCCAGCAGCTTAGAGGTCTACGGGGAGCTGTTTTTT.